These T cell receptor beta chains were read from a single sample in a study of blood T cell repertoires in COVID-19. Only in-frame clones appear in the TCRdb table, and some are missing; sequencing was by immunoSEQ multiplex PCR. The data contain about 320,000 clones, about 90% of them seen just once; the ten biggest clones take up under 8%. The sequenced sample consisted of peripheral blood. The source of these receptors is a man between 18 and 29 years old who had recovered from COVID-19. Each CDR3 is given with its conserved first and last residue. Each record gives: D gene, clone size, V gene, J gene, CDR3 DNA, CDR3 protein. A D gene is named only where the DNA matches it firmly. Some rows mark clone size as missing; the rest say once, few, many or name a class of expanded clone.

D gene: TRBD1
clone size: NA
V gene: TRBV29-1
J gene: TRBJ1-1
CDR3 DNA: TGCAGCGTTACATACCGGGACAGGGGGGACCCGAACACTGAAGCTTTCTTT
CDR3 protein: CSVTYRDRGDPNTEAFF

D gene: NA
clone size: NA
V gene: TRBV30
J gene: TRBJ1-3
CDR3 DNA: TGTGCCTGGAGTGTAGGAAACGGAGACACCATATATTTT
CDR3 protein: CAWSVGNGDTIYF

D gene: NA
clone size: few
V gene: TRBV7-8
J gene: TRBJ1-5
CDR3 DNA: TGTGCCAGCAGCTTATTTGGAGACGACCGAGGGCCCCAGCATTTT
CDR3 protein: CASSLFGDDRGPQHF

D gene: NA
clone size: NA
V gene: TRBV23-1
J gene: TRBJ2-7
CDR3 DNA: TGCGCCAGCAGTCAATCCCCGGACACCGGCTACGAGCAGTACTTC
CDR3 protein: CASSQSPDTGYEQYF

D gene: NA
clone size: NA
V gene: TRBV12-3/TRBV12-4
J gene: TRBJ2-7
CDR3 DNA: TGTGCCAGCAGTATTCATAACTCCGAGCAGTACTTC
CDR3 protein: CASSIHNSEQYF

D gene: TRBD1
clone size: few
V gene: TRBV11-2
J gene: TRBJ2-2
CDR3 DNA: TGTGCCAGCCGACAGGGGAACACCGGGGAGCTGTTTTTT
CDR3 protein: CASRQGNTGELFF

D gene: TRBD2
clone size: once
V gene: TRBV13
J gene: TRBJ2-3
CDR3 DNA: TGTGCCAGCAGCTTAGTCCCTAGCGGGGGTACAGATACGCAGTATTTT
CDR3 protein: CASSLVPSGGTDTQYF

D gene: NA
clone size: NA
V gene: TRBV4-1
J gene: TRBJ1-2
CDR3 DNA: TGCGCCAGCAGCCAAGGCCCCGGAGGTGGCTACACCTTC
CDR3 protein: CASSQGPGGGYTF

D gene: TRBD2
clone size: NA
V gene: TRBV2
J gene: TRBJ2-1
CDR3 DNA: TGTGCCAGGGGCGGGACTAGCGCATACAATGAGCAGTTCTTC
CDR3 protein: CARGGTSAYNEQFF

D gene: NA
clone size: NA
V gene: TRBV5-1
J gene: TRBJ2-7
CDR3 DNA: TGCGCCAGCAGCTTGGCTGCGTCCAACGGTGTGTACGAGCAGTACTTC
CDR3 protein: CASSLAASNGVYEQYF

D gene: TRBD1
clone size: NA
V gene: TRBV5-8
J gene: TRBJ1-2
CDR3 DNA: TGTGCCAGCAGCAGGAATGGACAGGGCAGTGGCTACACCTTC
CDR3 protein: CASSRNGQGSGYTF

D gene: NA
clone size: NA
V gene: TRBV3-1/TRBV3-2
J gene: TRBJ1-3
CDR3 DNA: TGTGCCAGCAGCCAAGGGGGGCCCCTCGGGGACACCATATATTTT
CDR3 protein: CASSQGGPLGDTIYF

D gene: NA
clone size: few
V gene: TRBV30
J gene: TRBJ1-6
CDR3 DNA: TGTGCCTGGAGCCGTGCGAGTTCACCCCTCCACTTT
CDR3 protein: CAWSRASSPLHF

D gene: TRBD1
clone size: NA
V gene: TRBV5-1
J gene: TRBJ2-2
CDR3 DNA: TGCGCCAGCAGCAAGACAGGGACCGGGGAGCTGTTTTTT
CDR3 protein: CASSKTGTGELFF

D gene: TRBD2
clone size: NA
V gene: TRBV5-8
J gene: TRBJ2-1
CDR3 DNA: TGTGCCAGCAGCTTGGATGCTGTAAGGAGCGGGGATGAGCAGTTCTTC
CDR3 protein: CASSLDAVRSGDEQFF

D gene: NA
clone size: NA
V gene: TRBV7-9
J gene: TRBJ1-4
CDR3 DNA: TGTGCCAGCAGCGATTACAGGGACCCAAATGAAAAACTGTTTTTT
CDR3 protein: CASSDYRDPNEKLFF

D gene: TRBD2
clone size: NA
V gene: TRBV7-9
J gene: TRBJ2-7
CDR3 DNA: TGTGCCAGCAGCCAGGTGGGGACTAGCGGGAGGGCGACGACCTACGAGCAGTACTTC
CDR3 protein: CASSQVGTSGRATTYEQYF

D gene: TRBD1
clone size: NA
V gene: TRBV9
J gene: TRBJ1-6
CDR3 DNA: TGTGCCAGCAGCACCGGACAGGGCTATAATTCACCCCTCCACTTT
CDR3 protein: CASSTGQGYNSPLHF

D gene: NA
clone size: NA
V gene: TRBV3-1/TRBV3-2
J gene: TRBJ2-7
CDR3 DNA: TGTGCCAGCAGCCCTTATAATCAGGGGGAGCAGTACTTC
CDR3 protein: CASSPYNQGEQYF

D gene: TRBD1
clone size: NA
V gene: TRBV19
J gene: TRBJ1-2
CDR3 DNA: TGTGCCAGTAGTAGGGGACAGGGAAGAATAATGAACTATGGCTACACCTTC
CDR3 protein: CASSRGQGRIMNYGYTF

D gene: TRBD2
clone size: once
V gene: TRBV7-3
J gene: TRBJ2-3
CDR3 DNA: TGTGCCAGCAGCTTGGGACTAGCGGGAAACACAGATACGCAGTATTTT
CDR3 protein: CASSLGLAGNTDTQYF

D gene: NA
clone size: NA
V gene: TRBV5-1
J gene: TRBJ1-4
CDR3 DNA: TGCGCCAGCAGCTTGAGCCCTATACGGGAGGAAAAACTGTTTTTT
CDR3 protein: CASSLSPIREEKLFF

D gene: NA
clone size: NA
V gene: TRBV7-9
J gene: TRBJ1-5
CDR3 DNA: TGTGCCAGCAGCTTAGTTGGGAGTAGCAATCAGCCCCAGCATTTT
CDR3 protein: CASSLVGSSNQPQHF

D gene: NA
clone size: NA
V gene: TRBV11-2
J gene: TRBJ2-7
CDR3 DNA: TGTGCCAGCAGCACAGGGTCTTCGGGAGGATCGCCCTACGAGCAGTACTTC
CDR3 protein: CASSTGSSGGSPYEQYF

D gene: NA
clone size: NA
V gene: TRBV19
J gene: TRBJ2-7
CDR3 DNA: TGTGCCAGTAGTATTACGGTCTCCTACGAGCAGTACTTC
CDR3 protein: CASSITVSYEQYF

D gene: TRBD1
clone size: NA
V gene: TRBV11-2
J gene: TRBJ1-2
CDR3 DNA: TGTGCCAGCAGCCCGGGACAGGCATATGGCTACACCTTC
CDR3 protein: CASSPGQAYGYTF

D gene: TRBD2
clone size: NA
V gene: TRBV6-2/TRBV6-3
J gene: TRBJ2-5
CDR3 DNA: TGTGCCAGCAGTTACTCGATTCGGCCTAGCGGGAAAGAAGAGACCCAGTACTTC
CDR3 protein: CASSYSIRPSGKEETQYF

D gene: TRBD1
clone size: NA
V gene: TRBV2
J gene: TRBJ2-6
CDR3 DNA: TGTGCCAGCAGTGAAGGGACAGGGTTTTCTGGGGCCAACGTCCTGACTTTC
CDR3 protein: CASSEGTGFSGANVLTF

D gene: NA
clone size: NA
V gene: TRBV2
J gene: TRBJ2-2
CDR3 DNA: TGTGCCAGCAGTCTTGTCAGAAACACCGGGGAGCTGTTTTTT
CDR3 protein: CASSLVRNTGELFF

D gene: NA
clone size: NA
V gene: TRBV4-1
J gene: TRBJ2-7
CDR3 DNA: TGCGCCAGCAGCCTCCACAGGGTGGCCTACGAGCAGTACTTC
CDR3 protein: CASSLHRVAYEQYF

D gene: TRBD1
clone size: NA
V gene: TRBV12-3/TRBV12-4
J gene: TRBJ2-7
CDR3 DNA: TGTGCCAGCAGTTCAGGGGGCGACTACGAGCAGTACTTC
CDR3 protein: CASSSGGDYEQYF

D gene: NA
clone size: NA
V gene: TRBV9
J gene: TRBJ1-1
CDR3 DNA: TGTGCCAGCAGCCCCCAACCGGGATTGAACACTGAAGCTTTCTTT
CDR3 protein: CASSPQPGLNTEAFF

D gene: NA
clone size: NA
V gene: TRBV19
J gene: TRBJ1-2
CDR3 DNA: TGTGCCAGTAGTATAGATTTACCGGAGGGGCTTGGCTACACCTTC
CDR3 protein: CASSIDLPEGLGYTF

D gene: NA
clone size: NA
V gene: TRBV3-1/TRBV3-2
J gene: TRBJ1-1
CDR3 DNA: TGTGCCAGCAGCCAAGTCATTCTTAGCGGGACTGAAGCTTTCTTT
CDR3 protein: CASSQVILSGTEAFF

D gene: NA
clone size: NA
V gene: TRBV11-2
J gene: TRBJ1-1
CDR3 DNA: TGTGCCAGCAGCTCTGGGAGGGACTTGGGAGCTTTCTTT
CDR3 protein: CASSSGRDLGAFF

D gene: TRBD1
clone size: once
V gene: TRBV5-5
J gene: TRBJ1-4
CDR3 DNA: TGTGCCAGCAGCTCCGGGACAGGGGAGCGCCGGAGTAATGAAAAACTGTTTTTT
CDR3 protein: CASSSGTGERRSNEKLFF

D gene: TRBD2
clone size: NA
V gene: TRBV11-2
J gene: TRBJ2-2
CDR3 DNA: TGTGCCAGCAGCTTGTTTCTAGCGGGAGAGCGGACCGGGGAGCTGTTTTTT
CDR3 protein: CASSLFLAGERTGELFF

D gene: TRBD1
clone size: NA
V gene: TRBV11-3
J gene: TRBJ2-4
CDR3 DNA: TGTGCCAGCAGCTTTAAGATGAAGGGACAGAGGTATCAAAGCAACTTC
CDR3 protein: CASSFKMKGQRYQSNF

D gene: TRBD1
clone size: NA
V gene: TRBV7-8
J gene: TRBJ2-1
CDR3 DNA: TGTGCCAGCAGCTTCAGGCAAACAGGGGACAATGAGCAGTTCTTC
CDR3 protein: CASSFRQTGDNEQFF

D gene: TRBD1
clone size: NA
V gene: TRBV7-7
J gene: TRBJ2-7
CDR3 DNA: TGTGCTAGCAGCGCGACAGGGGGCGGTTCCTACGAGCAGTACTTC
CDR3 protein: CASSATGGGSYEQYF

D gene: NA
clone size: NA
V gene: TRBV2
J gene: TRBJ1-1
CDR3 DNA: TGTGCCAGCTCCGACAGACCGAACACTGAAGCTTTCTTT
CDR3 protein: CASSDRPNTEAFF

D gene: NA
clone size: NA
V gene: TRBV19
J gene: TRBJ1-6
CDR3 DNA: TGTGCCAGTACCCCCGGGACACGCGTCGATAATTCACCCCTCCACTTT
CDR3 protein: CASTPGTRVDNSPLHF

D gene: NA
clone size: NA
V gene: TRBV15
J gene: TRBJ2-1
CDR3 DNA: TGTGCCACCAGCAGAGATAAGGGGAATGAGCAGTTCTTC
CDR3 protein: CATSRDKGNEQFF

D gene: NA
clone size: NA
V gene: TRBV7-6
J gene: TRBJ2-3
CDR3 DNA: TGTGCCAGCAGCTTCGGGACTGGGAAAGATACGCAGTATTTT
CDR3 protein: CASSFGTGKDTQYF

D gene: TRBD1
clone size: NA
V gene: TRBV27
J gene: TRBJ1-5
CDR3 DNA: TGTGCCAGCAGTTCCCTCGGGACAGGGGATCAGCCCCAGCATTTT
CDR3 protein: CASSSLGTGDQPQHF

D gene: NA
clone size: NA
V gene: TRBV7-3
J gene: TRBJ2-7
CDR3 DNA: TGTGCCAGCAGCCTTAGAGGGACCGGGGGCGAGCAGTACTTC
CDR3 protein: CASSLRGTGGEQYF

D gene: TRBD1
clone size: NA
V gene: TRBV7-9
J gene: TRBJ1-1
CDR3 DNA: TGTGCCAGCAACCCGGGGACAGGGGGCCGCAACACTGAAGCTTTCTTT
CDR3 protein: CASNPGTGGRNTEAFF

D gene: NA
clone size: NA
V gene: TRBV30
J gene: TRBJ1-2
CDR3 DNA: TGTGCCTGGAGTCGCGGGGCCAGCTACACCTTC
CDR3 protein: CAWSRGASYTF

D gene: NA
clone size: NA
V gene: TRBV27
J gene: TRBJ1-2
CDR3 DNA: TGTGCCAGCAGTTTTCGTACTAACTATGGCTACACCTTC
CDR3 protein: CASSFRTNYGYTF

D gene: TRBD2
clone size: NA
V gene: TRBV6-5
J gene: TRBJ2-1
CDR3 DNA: TGTGCCAGCAGTTCGACTAGCGGGTATGTGAATGAGCAGTTCTTC
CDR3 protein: CASSSTSGYVNEQFF

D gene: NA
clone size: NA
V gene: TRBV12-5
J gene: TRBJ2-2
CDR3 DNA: TGTGCTAGTGGGTCCGGAAACAGGAGGAACACCGGGGAGCTGTTTTTT
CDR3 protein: CASGSGNRRNTGELFF

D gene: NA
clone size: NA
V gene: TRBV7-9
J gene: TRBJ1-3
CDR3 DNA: TGTGCCAGCAGCTTCGGCGGTGGAAACACCATATATTTT
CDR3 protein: CASSFGGGNTIYF

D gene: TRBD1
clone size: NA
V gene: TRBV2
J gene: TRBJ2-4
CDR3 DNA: TGTGCCAGCAGTGACTCGGGGACAGGGGGCATTATGGGGTACATTCAGTACTTC
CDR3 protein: CASSDSGTGGIMGYIQYF

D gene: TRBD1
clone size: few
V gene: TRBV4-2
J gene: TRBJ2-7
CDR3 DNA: TGTGCCAGCAGCCAAGGGGACAGCTCCTACGAGCAGTACTTC
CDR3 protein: CASSQGDSSYEQYF

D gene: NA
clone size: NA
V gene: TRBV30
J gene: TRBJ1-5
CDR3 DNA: TGTGCCTGGGGGGCCGACAGCAATCAGCCCCAGCATTTT
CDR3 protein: CAWGADSNQPQHF

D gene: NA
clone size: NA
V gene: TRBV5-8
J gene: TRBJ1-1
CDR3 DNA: TGTGCCAGCAGCGAGGACAGGAACACTGAAGCTTTCTTT
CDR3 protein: CASSEDRNTEAFF

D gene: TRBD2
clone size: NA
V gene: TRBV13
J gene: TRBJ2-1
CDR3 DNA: TGTGCCAGCAGTCAATTAGCGGGGACCCCTTACAATGAGCAGTTCTTC
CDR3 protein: CASSQLAGTPYNEQFF